These 26 T cell receptor beta chains were sequenced from one sample in a study of T cell responses to AZD1222 COVID-19 vaccine. Produced via immunoSEQ multiplex PCR; TCRdb's table is partial and in-frame only. In the table there are 95,000 to 150,000 clones, 85% to 90% of which are singletons. Sequencing was performed on peripheral blood, taken on day 0 of AZD1222 vaccination. These TCRs come from an adult in good health.

This rearrangement joins TRBV6-5 to TRBJ2-2; D is perhaps TRBD1 (5 bases). CDR3 length equals 15 residues. V was trimmed by 8 bases and J by 3 bases, leaving 16 bases between them. Germline V gives CDR1 MNHEY, CDR2 SVGAGI. The CDR3: CASRQGKAYTGELFF. For the CDR3, the DNA is TGTGCCAGCCGCCAGGGCAAGGCGTACACCGGGGAGCTGTTTTTT.

The genes are TRBV7-2 and TRBJ1-3; 7 bases map to TRBD1. The germline V gene encodes CDR1 SGHTA and CDR2 FQGNSA. The CDR3 is made up of 16 amino acids. Unmatched junction bases numbered 6, after V lost 4 bases and J lost 0 bases. The CDR3 nucleotides are TGTGCCAGCAGCTCAGGGGGAGGGTTCTCTGGAAACACCATATATTTT. Its translation is CASSSGGGFSGNTIYF.

V and J are TRBV27 and TRBJ1-2; 8 nucleotides align to TRBD1. CDR1 is MNHEY and CDR2 is SMNVEV in the germline V gene (reference sequence). The CDR3 length is 12 residues. V was pared by 10 bases and J by 6 bases, with 7 bases of the junction left unmatched. The CDR3 nucleotides read TGTGCCACCCTGGACAGGGAGAATGGCTACACCTTC. It is translated as CATLDRENGYTF.

The chain links TRBV7-2 to TRBJ1-1; D is ambiguous. V lost 1 base and J 0 bases, leaving 9 bases between the germline ends. Germline-derived CDR1 and CDR2 are SGHTA and FQGNSA. This CDR3 is 15 amino acids long. The CDR3 reads CASSLGPVMNTEAFF. The CDR3 nucleotides are TGTGCCAGCAGCTTAGGTCCAGTAATGAACACTGAAGCTTTCTTT.

This chain connects TRBV6-2 or TRBV6-3 to TRBJ1-2; a weak D match, TRBD1 (6 bases). CDR3 length: 12 amino acids. Germline CDR1 reads MNHEY; CDR2 reads SVGEGT. V was clipped by 6 bases and J by 5 bases, with 10 bases between them. In DNA form, the CDR3 reads TGTGCCAGCAGCCCAACAGGGTATGGCTACACCTTC. Translated, it gives CASSPTGYGYTF.

The chain couples TRBV28 to TRBJ2-3; D perhaps matches TRBD2 (6 bases). Trimming took off 3 bases at V and 0 bases at J, with 16 bases between the two ends. The CDR3 sequence is 17 residues long. Germline CDR1 is MDHEN and CDR2 is SYDVKM. The CDR3: CASSFLTRGSSTDTQYF. The CDR3 bases are TGTGCCAGCAGTTTCCTGACCCGGGGGTCTAGCACAGATACGCAGTATTTT.

The gene calls are TRBV19 and TRBJ2-1; tentatively, D is TRBD1 or TRBD2 (5 bases each). The CDR3 covers 15 residues. The V gene's germline CDR1 is LNHDA and CDR2 SQIVND (reference sequence). Trimming took 7 bases from V and 1 from J, leaving 14 bases between them. The DNA for the CDR3 is TGTGCCAGTACCGAGGGGCGAAGATCCTACAATGAGCAGTTCTTC. Its protein product is CASTEGRRSYNEQFF.

This chain uses TRBV7-3 with TRBJ1-2; a possible D gene is TRBD1 (5 bases). V was clipped by 5 bases and J by 4 bases, with 17 bases between them. Germline loops: CDR1 SGHTA, CDR2 FQGTGA. The CDR3 covers 15 residues. CDR3: CASSPSAGSLYGYTF. DNA for the CDR3: TGTGCCAGCAGCCCCTCGGCAGGGTCCCTCTATGGCTACACCTTC.

This clone showed up just once. The rearrangement joins TRBV5-1 to TRBJ2-1; 9 positions agree with TRBD1. Losses at the gene ends were 3 bases for V and 8 bases for J; bases not matched to a gene: 6. The germline V gene encodes CDR1 SGHRS and CDR2 YFSETQ. The CDR3 sequence is 14 residues long. CDR3 loop: CASSSGQGPDEQFF. CDR3 coding DNA: TGCGCCAGCAGCTCCGGACAGGGGCCCGATGAGCAGTTCTTC.

This clone was seen a single time. The chain couples TRBV3-1 (or the pseudogene TRBV3-2) to TRBJ1-2, with 8 bases aligning to TRBD1. CDR1 LGHDT and CDR2 YNNKEL come from the germline V gene (reference sequence). The length of the CDR3 is 13 residues. V shed 6 bases, J shed 4 bases, and the junction held 4 bases outside the gene matches. The CDR3 sequence: CASSLDRGYGYTF. The CDR3 nucleotides read TGTGCCAGCAGTCTTGACAGGGGCTATGGCTACACCTTC.

V gene TRBV30 combines with J gene TRBJ2-6; D is undetermined. CDR1 and CDR2 (germline): GTSNPN, SVGIG (reference sequence). Between the trimmed V and J ends, which lost 3 bases and 0 bases, there was a span of 6 bases. This CDR3 has 14 amino acids. For the CDR3, the DNA is TGTGCCTGGAGCGGGCACTCTGGGGCCAACGTCCTGACTTTC. It is translated as CAWSGHSGANVLTF.

The genes are TRBV6-2 or TRBV6-3 and TRBJ2-1, with D tentatively TRBD1 (5 bases). This CDR3 spans 15 amino acids. CDR1 is MNHEY and CDR2 is SVGEGT in the germline V gene. V was trimmed by 4 bases and J by 7 bases, leaving 17 bases between them. The CDR3 DNA is TGTGCCAGCAGTTTAAGGACATCGGACGCAAATGAGCAGTTCTTC. As protein: CASSLRTSDANEQFF.

The rearrangement joins TRBV20-1 to TRBJ1-2; possibly TRBD1 for D (6 bases). The CDR3 contains 16 residues. The germline gives CDR1 DFQATT, CDR2 SNEGSKA (reference sequence). Between the trimmed V and J ends, which lost 3 bases and 8 bases, there was a span of 25 bases. The CDR3 coding sequence is TGCAGTGCTAGTCGGGAGGCAGGGGACGGTCCTAGGGGCTACACCTTC. This gives the protein CSASREAGDGPRGYTF.

The chain uses TRBV27 and TRBJ1-2; perhaps TRBD1 as D (6 bases). The V end was cut by 2 bases, the J end by 4 bases, with 11 bases between. There are 14 residues in the CDR3. CDR1 MNHEY and CDR2 SMNVEV come from the germline V gene (reference sequence). CDR3 region: CASSLVGGVYGYTF. The CDR3 DNA reads as TGTGCCAGCAGTTTAGTGGGGGGCGTCTATGGCTACACCTTC.

The chain recombines TRBV30 with TRBJ2-3, with TRBD2 matching 7 bases. The CDR3 is 14 residues long. The V gene end was trimmed by 5 bases and the J gene end by 1 base; junction bases not matched to a gene: 6. Germline V gene data show CDR1 as GTSNPN and CDR2 as SVGIG (reference sequence). CDR3 coding DNA: TGTGCCTGGGGAGCGGGATCTGGCACAGATACGCAGTATTTT. This sequence encodes CAWGAGSGTDTQYF.

The J gene is TRBJ2-5, the V gene TRBV5-1, with D unresolved. V lost 5 bases and J 5 bases, leaving 13 bases between the germline ends. The CDR3 totals 13 residues. Germline loops: CDR1 SGHRS, CDR2 YFSETQ. The CDR3 region is CASRNLGGETQYF. In DNA, the CDR3 is TGCGCCAGCAGAAATCTCGGTGGGGAGACCCAGTACTTC.

This chain links TRBV6-5 with TRBJ1-6, with D perhaps TRBD1 (5 bases). This CDR3 region has 16 residues. Germline V gene data show CDR1 as MNHEY and CDR2 as SVGAGI. The germline V and J ends were trimmed by 0 bases and 10 bases, with 16 bases remaining between them. CDR3 in DNA: TGTGCCAGCAGTTACTCATCCCCTGCTCGGGGCTCACCCCTCCACTTT. It specifies CASSYSSPARGSPLHF.

This clone was observed a single time. The rearrangement joins TRBV28 to TRBJ1-2, with 7 bases lining up with TRBD1. V shed 2 bases and J 8 bases; nucleotides not matched to a gene: 8. CDR3 length: 14 amino acids. From germline, CDR1 is MDHEN and CDR2 SYDVKM. The CDR3 DNA reads as TGTGCCAGCAGTTTAACAGGGGCCTTCTGGGGCTACACCTTC. This codes for CASSLTGAFWGYTF.

The chain couples TRBV29-1 to TRBJ2-3, with TRBD1 matching 12 bases. This CDR3 region has 16 residues. With V trimmed by 6 bases and J by 7 bases, 14 bases remained unmatched. Germline V CDR1 and CDR2: SQVTM, ANQGSEA. DNA for the CDR3: TGCAGCGTGACCCCAACCGGGACAGGGGGCGCCTATACGCAGTATTTT. Encoded protein: CSVTPTGTGGAYTQYF.

The chain couples TRBV29-1 to TRBJ2-1, with 11 nucleotides matching TRBD2. Germline V CDR1 and CDR2: SQVTM, ANQGSEA. Losses at the gene ends were 5 bases for V and 5 bases for J; bases not matched to a gene: 5. The CDR3 covers 14 residues. CDR3 coding DNA: TGCAGCGTTAACGGACTAGCGGGCGACAATGAGCAGTTCTTC. Protein product: CSVNGLAGDNEQFF.

V and J are TRBV5-1 and TRBJ2-5; D ambiguous. V dropped 6 bases and J dropped 2 bases, with 5 bases sitting between them. Germline CDR1 is SGHRS and CDR2 is YFSETQ. The CDR3 has 11 amino acids. The CDR3 protein is CASNQQETQYF. The CDR3 bases are TGCGCCAGCAATCAACAAGAGACCCAGTACTTC.

The chain carries TRBV18 and TRBJ2-7, with D possibly matching TRBD1 (6 bases). V was cut by 6 bases and J by 2 bases, with 26 bases left in between. Germline V gene lookup returns CDR1 KGHSH and CDR2 LQKENI. The CDR3 consists of 18 residues. CDR3 in DNA: TGTGCCAGCTCCCCCCGGGAAATGGGTAGGGGGAACACCTACGAGCAGTACTTC. Translating it yields CASSPREMGRGNTYEQYF.

The rearrangement uses TRBV2 and TRBJ1-3; a weak D match, TRBD1 (6 bases). The CDR3 runs to 15 residues. Germline CDR1 reads SNHLY; CDR2 reads FYNNEI. The V gene lost 6 bases and the J gene lost 10 bases, with 22 bases spanning the gap. CDR3 residues: CASRDTGTPSRTIYF. The CDR3 DNA is TGTGCCAGCAGGGACACCGGGACACCCTCAAGAACCATATATTTT.

The rearrangement links TRBV7-9 to TRBJ1-1, with a possible D match to TRBD1 (5 bases). Trimming pared 7 bases from V and 2 bases from J, leaving 14 bases between. The CDR3 is 14 amino acids. Germline V gives CDR1 SEHNR, CDR2 FQNEAQ (reference sequence). This CDR3 reads CASIPWGVNTEAFF. CDR3 bases: TGTGCCAGCATCCCCTGGGGGGTAAACACTGAAGCTTTCTTT.

This rearrangement joins TRBV9 to TRBJ2-7; D gene uncertain. The CDR3 covers 14 residues. Trimming pared 4 bases from V and 2 bases from J, leaving 13 bases between. CDR1 and CDR2 from the germline V gene are SGDLS and YYNGEE. In nucleotides, the CDR3 is TGTGCCAGCAGCCCCCGGGCCGGCGCCTACGAGCAGTACTTC. It specifies CASSPRAGAYEQYF.

V is TRBV30 and J is TRBJ1-1; perhaps TRBD1 as D (6 bases). Germline CDR1 GTSNPN, CDR2 SVGIG (reference sequence). Trimming removed 0 bases from V and 4 bases from J, with 12 bases in between. The CDR3 runs to 14 residues. The CDR3 spells CAWSVREGGTEAFF. CDR3 bases: TGTGCCTGGAGTGTACGGGAAGGGGGCACTGAAGCTTTCTTT.